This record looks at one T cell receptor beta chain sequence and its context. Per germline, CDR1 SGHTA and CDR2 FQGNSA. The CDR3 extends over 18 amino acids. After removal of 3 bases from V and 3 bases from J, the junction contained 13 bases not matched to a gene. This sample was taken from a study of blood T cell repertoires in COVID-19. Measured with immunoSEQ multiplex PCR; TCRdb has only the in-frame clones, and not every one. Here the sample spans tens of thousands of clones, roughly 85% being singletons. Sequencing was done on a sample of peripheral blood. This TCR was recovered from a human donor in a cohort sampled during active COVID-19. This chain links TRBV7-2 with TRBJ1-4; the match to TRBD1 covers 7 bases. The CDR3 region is CASSFTRQGRAANEKLFF. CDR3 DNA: TGTGCCAGCAGCTTCACCAGACAGGGACGTGCTGCTAATGAAAAACTGTTTTTT.